These 22 T cell receptor beta chains were all obtained from the same sample, sequenced in a study of naive CD8 T cells in extremely preterm neonates. Whole-study results and caveats: Relative to older groups, preterm infants had shorter, less trimmed CDR3s with fewer N additions.

Which antigens these TCRs recognize remains unknown. Extremely preterm births at about 22-27 weeks of gestation supplied the samples. Clones were sequenced by immunoSEQ multiplex PCR, and TCRdb holds only the in-frame ones, with some missing. Here the sample spans tens of thousands of clones, 88% being singletons. Sequences were obtained from naive CD8+ T cells from cord blood. These receptors all come from a boy who was born preterm.

The V gene is TRBV1, the J gene TRBJ2-5; the DNA was not used to check the table's D call, TRBD2. TRBV1 is a known pseudogene. The CDR3 is 13 amino acids. The CDR3 DNA follows: TGCACCAGCAGCCGGACTAGCGGGGAGACCCAGTACTTC. It codes for CTSSRTSGETQYF.

The chain has TRBV7-2 and TRBJ1-1; 8 nucleotides match TRBD1. The CDR3 runs 13 residues. V lost 7 bases, J lost 3 bases, and 4 bases stayed unmatched. Per germline, CDR1 SGHTA and CDR2 FQGNSA. CDR3 residues: CASINRGYTEAFF. The CDR3 region has the DNA TGTGCCAGCATTAACAGGGGGTACACTGAAGCTTTCTTT. The variable domain in full, completed from reference TRBV7-2 and TRBJ1-1, reads GAGVSQSPSNKVTEKGKDVELRCDPISGHTALYWYRQSLGQGLEFLIYFQGNSAPDKSGLPSDRFSAERTGGSVSTLTIQRTQQEDSAVYLCASINRGYTEAFFGQGTRLTVV.

This sequence joins TRBV5-1 and TRBJ1-2; D unclear. With 0 bases removed from V and 5 bases from J, the gap between germline ends came to 2 bases. Germline lookup yields CDR1 SGHRS and CDR2 YFSETQ. The CDR3 covers 11 residues. DNA of the CDR3: TGCGCCAGCAGCTTGGGGTATGGCTACACCTTC. Protein: CASSLGYGYTF.

The chain couples TRBV13 to TRBJ2-1, with TRBD2 matching 9 bases. Trimming removed 0 bases from V and 2 bases from J; junction bases left unmatched: 5. Per germline, CDR1 PRHDT and CDR2 FYEKMQ (reference sequence). The CDR3 length is 17 residues. CDR3 residues: CASSLGAGTSPYNEQFF. The DNA of the CDR3 is TGTGCCAGCAGCTTAGGCGCGGGGACTAGCCCCTACAATGAGCAGTTCTTC.

The chain links TRBV6-4 to TRBJ2-1; D gene unclear. Deletions cut 2 bases from V and 0 bases from J, with 2 bases between. The germline V gene encodes CDR1 MRHNA and CDR2 SNTAGT. The CDR3 extends over 13 amino acids. The CDR3 sequence is CASSDSSYNEQFF. The DNA of the CDR3 is TGTGCCAGCAGTGACAGCTCCTACAATGAGCAGTTCTTC.

V usage is TRBV6-1 and J usage is TRBJ1-2; 8 bases line up with TRBD1. Unmatched junction bases numbered 8, after V lost 4 bases and J lost 1 base. The CDR3 runs to 16 residues. The germline V gene encodes CDR1 MNHNS and CDR2 SASEGT. CDR3 in DNA: TGTGCCAGCAGTGCGAAGGCCGGGACAGGTAACTATGGCTACACCTTC. Translation: CASSAKAGTGNYGYTF.

The rearrangement uses TRBV30 and TRBJ2-3; TRBD2 might be the D (5 bases). Germline V lookup: CDR1 GTSNPN, CDR2 SVGIG (reference sequence). Trimming left V 0 bases short and J 4 bases short, with 5 bases between. CDR3 length: 12 amino acids. The CDR3 is CAWSVLADTQYF. CDR3 DNA sequence: TGTGCCTGGAGTGTACTAGCAGATACGCAGTATTTT.

The table lists this clone with a few counts. The gene calls are TRBV6-5 and TRBJ1-1, with 8 bases matching TRBD1. The CDR3 spans 12 residues. J gave up 8 bases and V 2 bases, and 1 base lay outside the gene matches. Per the germline V gene, CDR1 is MNHEY and CDR2 is SVGAGI. CDR3 sequence reads: CASSYGQGEAFF. The CDR3 nucleotides are TGTGCCAGCAGTTACGGACAGGGCGAAGCTTTCTTT.

The chain combines TRBV30 with TRBJ2-1, with 14 bases identical to TRBD2. V was clipped by 0 bases and J by 8 bases; unmatched bases: 3. CDR1 is GTSNPN and CDR2 is SVGIG in the germline V gene (reference sequence). The CDR3 totals 15 residues. The CDR3: CAWSVGTSGGDEQFF. The DNA of the CDR3 is TGTGCCTGGAGTGTGGGGACTAGCGGGGGCGATGAGCAGTTCTTC.

The V and J genes are TRBV27 and TRBJ2-5; 7 bases agree with TRBD2. The end of the DNA is better explained by TRBJ2-7, so the J call may be wrong. CDR1 MNHEY and CDR2 SMNVEV come from the germline V gene (reference sequence). The length of the CDR3 is 13 residues. CDR3 sequence reads: CASSLGLAYEQYF. CDR3 coding DNA: TGTGCCAGCAGTTTAGGACTAGCCTACGAGCAGTACTTC.

The genes are TRBV18 and TRBJ2-1, with TRBD2 matching 15 bases. CDR3 length: 15 residues. Trimming took 2 bases from V and 9 from J; bases not matched to a gene: 2. The germline gives CDR1 KGHSH, CDR2 LQKENI. The chain's CDR3 is CASSPGTSGGFEQFF. The CDR3 nucleotides are TGTGCCAGCTCACCAGGGACTAGCGGGGGGTTTGAGCAGTTCTTC.

This rearrangement joins TRBV30 to TRBJ2-7; 11 nucleotides align to TRBD1. The CDR3 loop spans 14 amino acids. J was trimmed by 3 bases and V by 3 bases; bases with no gene match: 4. Germline V gene data show CDR1 as GTSNPN and CDR2 as SVGIG (reference sequence). The CDR3 here is CAWRTGTGGYEQYF. In nucleotides, the CDR3 is TGTGCCTGGAGAACGGGGACAGGGGGCTACGAGCAGTACTTC.

This chain uses TRBV4-1 with TRBJ1-5; TRBD1 matches at 9 bases. CDR1 and CDR2 from the germline V gene are MGHRA and YSYEKL. This CDR3 is built from 14 residues. The trim removed 1 base at V and 6 bases at J, leaving 1 base unmatched. In DNA, the CDR3 is TGCGCCAGCAGCCAAGGGGGACAGGGTCAGCCCCAGCATTTT. This sequence encodes CASSQGGQGQPQHF.

The V call is TRBV4-1, the J call TRBJ1-4, with D unresolved. V dropped 0 bases and J dropped 0 bases, with 11 bases sitting between them. The CDR3 has 17 residues. The germline CDR1 and CDR2 sequences are MGHRA and YSYEKL. CDR3 coding DNA: TGCGCCAGCAGCCAAGATGCGGGCGGACCAACTAATGAAAAACTGTTTTTT. It encodes CASSQDAGGPTNEKLFF.

This clone was found a few times. The chain links TRBV19 to TRBJ1-3; 7 bases match TRBD1. Unmatched junction bases numbered 0, after V lost 7 bases and J lost 3 bases. This CDR3 is 12 amino acids long. In germline, CDR1 is LNHDA, CDR2 SQIVND (reference sequence). The CDR3 loop is CASTGGGNTIYF. The CDR3 DNA reads as TGTGCCAGTACAGGGGGTGGAAACACCATATATTTT.

The rearrangement links TRBV27 to TRBJ1-2; D is possibly TRBD1 (5 bases). Deletions cut 3 bases from V and 0 bases from J, with 5 bases between. The germline V gene has CDR1 MNHEY and CDR2 SMNVEV (reference sequence). The CDR3 sequence is 13 residues long. This CDR3 is CASSLGANYGYTF. DNA for the CDR3: TGTGCCAGCAGTTTGGGGGCTAACTATGGCTACACCTTC.

The chain employs TRBV6-5 and TRBJ2-7; perhaps D is TRBD1 or TRBD2 (5 bases each). Germline CDR1 reads MNHEY; CDR2 reads SVGAGI. The ends were cut back, 5 bases at V and 1 base at J, with 12 bases in the middle. This CDR3 spans 14 amino acids. CDR3 residues: CASSLGTDSYEQYF. The CDR3 DNA sequence: TGTGCCAGCAGTCTTGGGACCGATTCCTACGAGCAGTACTTC.

In the case of this clone: This CDR3 is also generated by other DNA sequences in the sample. J is TRBJ2-7 and V is TRBV27; TRBD2 aligns across 10 bases. V lost 0 bases to trimming and J lost 2 bases; unmatched junction nucleotides: 1. The CDR3 length is 15 residues. Germline V gene sequence: CDR1 MNHEY, CDR2 SMNVEV (reference sequence). CDR3 region: CASSLSSGGAYEQYF. The CDR3 DNA reads as TGTGCCAGCAGTTTATCGAGCGGGGGGGCCTACGAGCAGTACTTC.

CDR3 nucleotides: TGTGCCAGCAGTTACGGCGGGGCTTCGCCCCAGCATTTT. It translates to CASSYGGASPQHF. J is TRBJ1-5 and V is TRBV6-5, with D perhaps TRBD1 (5 bases). Germline assignment: CDR1 MNHEY and CDR2 SVGAGI. The CDR3 loop spans 13 amino acids. V was cut by 2 bases and J by 9 bases, with 11 bases left in between.

This clone was recorded once. The gene calls are TRBV11-1 and TRBJ2-3; D may correspond to TRBD1 or TRBD2 (6 bases each). This CDR3 contains 14 residues. V lost 5 bases and J 0 bases, leaving 9 bases between the germline ends. Germline assignment: CDR1 SGHAT and CDR2 FQDESV (reference sequence). CDR3 DNA: TGTGCCAGCAGCAGGGGGACTAGCACAGATACGCAGTATTTT. The encoded protein is CASSRGTSTDTQYF.

Of note for this clone: Other DNA sequences in this specimen translate into the identical CDR3. This chain links TRBV7-3 with TRBJ2-1, with 12 bases aligning to TRBD2. The CDR3 loop spans 15 amino acids. CDR1 and CDR2 from the germline V gene are SGHTA and FQGTGA. V lost 3 bases and J lost 3; bases outside the gene matches: 0. This CDR3 reads CASSLTSGGYNEQFF. DNA for the CDR3: TGTGCCAGCAGCTTGACTAGCGGGGGCTACAATGAGCAGTTCTTC.

This chain uses TRBV9 with TRBJ2-3; TRBD2 matches at 16 bases. Germline V CDR1 and CDR2: SGDLS, YYNGEE. V shed 4 bases, J shed 4 bases, and the junction held 9 bases outside the gene matches. CDR3 length equals 18 residues. The CDR3 DNA follows: TGTGCCAGCAGCCCGACCGGGACTAGCGGGGGGGCGGCAGATACGCAGTATTTT. Encoded protein: CASSPTGTSGGAADTQYF. The variable domain in full, completed from reference TRBV9 and TRBJ2-3, reads DSGVTQTPKHLITATGQRVTLRCSPRSGDLSVYWYQQSLDQGLQFLIQYYNGEERAKGNILERFSAQQFPDLHSELNLSSLELGDSALYFCASSPTGTSGGAADTQYFGPGTRLTVL.